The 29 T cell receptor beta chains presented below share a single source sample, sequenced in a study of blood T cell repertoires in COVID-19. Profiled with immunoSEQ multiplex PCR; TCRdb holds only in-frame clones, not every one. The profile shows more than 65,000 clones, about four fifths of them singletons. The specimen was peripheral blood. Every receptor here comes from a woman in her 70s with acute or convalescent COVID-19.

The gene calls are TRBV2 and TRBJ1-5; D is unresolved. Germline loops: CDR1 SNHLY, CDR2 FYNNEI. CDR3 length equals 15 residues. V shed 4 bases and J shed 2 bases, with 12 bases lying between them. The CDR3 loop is CASSGRFGGNQPQHF. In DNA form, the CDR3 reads TGTGCCAGCAGTGGTCGCTTCGGGGGCAATCAGCCCCAGCATTTT.

CDR3 loop: CASRPTSGGFGDTQYF. The DNA of the CDR3 is TGTGCCAGCAGACCGACTAGCGGGGGTTTTGGGGATACGCAGTATTTT. The chain employs TRBV7-8 and TRBJ2-3; TRBD2 agrees at 12 bases. V shed 6 bases, J shed 6 bases, and the junction held 10 bases outside the gene matches. This CDR3 comprises 16 residues. Germline V gives CDR1 SGHVS, CDR2 FQNEAQ.

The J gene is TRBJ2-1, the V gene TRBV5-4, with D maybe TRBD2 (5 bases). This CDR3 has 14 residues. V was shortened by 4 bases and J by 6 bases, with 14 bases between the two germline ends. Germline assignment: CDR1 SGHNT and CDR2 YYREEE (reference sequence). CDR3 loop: CASSPGVLTNEQFF. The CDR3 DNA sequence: TGTGCCAGCAGCCCCGGGGTCCTTACCAATGAGCAGTTCTTC. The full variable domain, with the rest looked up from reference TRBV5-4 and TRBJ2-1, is ETGVTQSPTHLIKTRGQQVTLRCSSQSGHNTVSWYQQALGQGPQFIFQYYREEENGRGNFPPRFSGLQFPNYSSELNVNALELDDSALYLCASSPGVLTNEQFFGPGTRLTVL.

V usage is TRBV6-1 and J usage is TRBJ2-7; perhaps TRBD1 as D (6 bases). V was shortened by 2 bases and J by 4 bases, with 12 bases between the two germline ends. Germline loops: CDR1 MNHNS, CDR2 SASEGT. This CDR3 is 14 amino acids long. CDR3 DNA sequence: TGTGCCAGCAGTGAAAGGACCCAGGGGTACGAGCAGTACTTC. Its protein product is CASSERTQGYEQYF.

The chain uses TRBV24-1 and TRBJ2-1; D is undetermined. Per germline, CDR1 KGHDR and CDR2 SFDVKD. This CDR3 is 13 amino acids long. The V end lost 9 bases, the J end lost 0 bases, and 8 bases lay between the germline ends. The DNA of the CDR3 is TGTGCCACCTCGGCAGGCTCCTACAATGAGCAGTTCTTC. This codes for CATSAGSYNEQFF.

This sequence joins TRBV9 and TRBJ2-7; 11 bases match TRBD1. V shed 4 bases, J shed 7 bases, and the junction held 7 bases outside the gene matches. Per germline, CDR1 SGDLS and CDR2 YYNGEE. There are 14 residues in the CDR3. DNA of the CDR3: TGTGCCAGCAGCCCTCGGACAGGGGGCCTTGAGCAGTACTTC. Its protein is CASSPRTGGLEQYF.

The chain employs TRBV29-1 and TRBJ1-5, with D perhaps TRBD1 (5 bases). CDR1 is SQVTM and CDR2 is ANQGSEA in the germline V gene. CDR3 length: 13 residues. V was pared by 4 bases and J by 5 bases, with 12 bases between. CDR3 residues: CSVGGTRDQPQHF. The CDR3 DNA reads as TGCAGCGTTGGCGGGACGAGGGATCAGCCCCAGCATTTT.

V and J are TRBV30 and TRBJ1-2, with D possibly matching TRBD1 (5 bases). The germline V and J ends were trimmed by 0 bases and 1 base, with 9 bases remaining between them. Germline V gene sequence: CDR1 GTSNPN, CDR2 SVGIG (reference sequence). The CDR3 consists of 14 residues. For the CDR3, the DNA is TGTGCCTGGAGTGTAGGGGATAGTAACTATGGCTACACCTTC. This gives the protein CAWSVGDSNYGYTF.

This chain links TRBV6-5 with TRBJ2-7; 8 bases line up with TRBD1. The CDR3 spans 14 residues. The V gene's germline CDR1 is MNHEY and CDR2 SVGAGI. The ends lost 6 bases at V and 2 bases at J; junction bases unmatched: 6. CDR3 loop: CASRTKQGAYEQYF. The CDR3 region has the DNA TGTGCCAGCAGGACCAAACAGGGGGCCTACGAGCAGTACTTC.

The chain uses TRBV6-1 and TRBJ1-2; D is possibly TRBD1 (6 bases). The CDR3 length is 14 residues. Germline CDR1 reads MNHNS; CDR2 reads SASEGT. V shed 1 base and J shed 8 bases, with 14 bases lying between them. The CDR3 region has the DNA TGTGCCAGCAGTGAAGACGGGACAAGGGGCGGCTACACCTTC. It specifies CASSEDGTRGGYTF.

CDR3 DNA sequence: TGTGCCAGCAGCCCCTTAGGTCAGGGCTGGGGTCTGGGCTACACCTTC. Its translation is CASSPLGQGWGLGYTF. The chain couples TRBV11-2 to TRBJ1-2; tentatively, D is TRBD1 (5 bases). The CDR3 consists of 16 residues. V lost 5 bases and J lost 8, with 24 bases in between. Germline values: CDR1 SGHAT, CDR2 FQNNGV.

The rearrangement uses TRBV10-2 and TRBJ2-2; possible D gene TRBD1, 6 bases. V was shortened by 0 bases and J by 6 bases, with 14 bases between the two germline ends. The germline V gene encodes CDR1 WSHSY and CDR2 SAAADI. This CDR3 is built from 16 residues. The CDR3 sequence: CASSESWQGNSGELFF. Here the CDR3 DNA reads TGCGCCAGCAGTGAGTCGTGGCAGGGGAATTCCGGGGAGCTGTTTTTT.

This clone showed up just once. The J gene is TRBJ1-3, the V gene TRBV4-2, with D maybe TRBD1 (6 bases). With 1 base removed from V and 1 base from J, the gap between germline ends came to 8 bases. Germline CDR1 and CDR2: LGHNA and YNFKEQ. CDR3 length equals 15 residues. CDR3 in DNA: TGTGCCAGCAGCCAAGTTCAGGGGTCTGGAAACACCATATATTTT. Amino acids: CASSQVQGSGNTIYF.

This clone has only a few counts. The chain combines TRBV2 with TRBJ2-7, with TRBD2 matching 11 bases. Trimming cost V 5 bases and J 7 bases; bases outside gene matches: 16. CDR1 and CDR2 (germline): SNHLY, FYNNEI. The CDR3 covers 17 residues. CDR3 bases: TGTGCCAGCAGTAGATCTCTAGCGGGAGGTGGCCCTCGTGAGCAGTACTTC. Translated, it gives CASSRSLAGGGPREQYF.

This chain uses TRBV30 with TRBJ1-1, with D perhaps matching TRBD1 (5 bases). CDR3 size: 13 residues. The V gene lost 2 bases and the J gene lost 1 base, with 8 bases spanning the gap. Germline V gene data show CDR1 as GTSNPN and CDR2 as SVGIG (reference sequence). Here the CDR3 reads CAWSLGPNTEAFF. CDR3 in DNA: TGTGCCTGGAGTCTGGGGCCGAACACTGAAGCTTTCTTT.

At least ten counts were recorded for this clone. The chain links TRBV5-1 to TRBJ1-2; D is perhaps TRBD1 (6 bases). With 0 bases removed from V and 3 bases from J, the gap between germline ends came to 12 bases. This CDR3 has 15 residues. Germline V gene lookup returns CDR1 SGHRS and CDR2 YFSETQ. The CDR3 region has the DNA TGCGCCAGCAGCTTGGAGGGCAGGGGCTACTATGGCTACACCTTC. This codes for CASSLEGRGYYGYTF.

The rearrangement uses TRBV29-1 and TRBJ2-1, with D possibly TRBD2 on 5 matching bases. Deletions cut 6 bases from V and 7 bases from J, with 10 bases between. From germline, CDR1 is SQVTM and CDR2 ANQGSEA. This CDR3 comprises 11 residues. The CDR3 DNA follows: TGCAGCGTGAAACTAGTGAATGAGCAGTTCTTC. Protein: CSVKLVNEQFF.

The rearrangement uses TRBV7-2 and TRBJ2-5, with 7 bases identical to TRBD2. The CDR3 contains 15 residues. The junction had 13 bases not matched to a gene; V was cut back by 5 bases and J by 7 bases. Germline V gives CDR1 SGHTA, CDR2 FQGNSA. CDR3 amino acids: CASSPGSGEKRTQYF. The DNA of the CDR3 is TGTGCCAGCAGCCCGGGGAGCGGGGAGAAGAGGACCCAGTACTTC.

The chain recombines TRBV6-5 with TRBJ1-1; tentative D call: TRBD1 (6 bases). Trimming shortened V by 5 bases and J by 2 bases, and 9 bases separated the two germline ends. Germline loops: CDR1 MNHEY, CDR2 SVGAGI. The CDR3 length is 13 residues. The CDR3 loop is CASSQGINTEAFF. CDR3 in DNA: TGTGCCAGCAGTCAGGGGATCAACACTGAAGCTTTCTTT.

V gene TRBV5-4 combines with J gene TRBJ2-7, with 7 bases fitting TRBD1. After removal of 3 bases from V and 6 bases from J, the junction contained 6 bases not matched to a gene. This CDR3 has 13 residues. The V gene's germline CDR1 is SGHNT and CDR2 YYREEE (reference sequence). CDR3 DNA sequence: TGTGCCAGCAGCTCACAGGGGAATGGCGAGCAGTACTTC. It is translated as CASSSQGNGEQYF.

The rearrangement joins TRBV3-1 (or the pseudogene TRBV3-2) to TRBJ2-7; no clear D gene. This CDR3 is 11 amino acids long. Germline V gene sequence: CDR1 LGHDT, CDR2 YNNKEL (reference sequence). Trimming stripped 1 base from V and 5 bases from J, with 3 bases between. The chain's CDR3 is CASSQGDEQYF. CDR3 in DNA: TGTGCCAGCAGCCAAGGAGACGAGCAGTACTTC.

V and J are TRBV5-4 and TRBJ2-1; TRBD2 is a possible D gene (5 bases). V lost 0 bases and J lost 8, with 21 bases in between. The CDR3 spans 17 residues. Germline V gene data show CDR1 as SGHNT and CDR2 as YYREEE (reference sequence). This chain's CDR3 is CASSLGGVVGELDEQFF. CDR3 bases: TGTGCCAGCAGCTTGGGGGGAGTTGTTGGAGAGTTAGATGAGCAGTTCTTC.

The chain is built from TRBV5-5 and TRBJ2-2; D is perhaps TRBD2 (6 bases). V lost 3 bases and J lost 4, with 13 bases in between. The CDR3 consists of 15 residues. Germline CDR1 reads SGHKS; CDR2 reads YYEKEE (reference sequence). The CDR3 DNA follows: TGTGCCAGCAGCTCGGGGTACGGGGGCACCGGGGAGCTGTTTTTT. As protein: CASSSGYGGTGELFF.

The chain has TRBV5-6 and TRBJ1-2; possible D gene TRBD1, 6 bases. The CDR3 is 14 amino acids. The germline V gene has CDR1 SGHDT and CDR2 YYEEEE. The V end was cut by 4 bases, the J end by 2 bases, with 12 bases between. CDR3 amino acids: CASSLRTANYGYTF. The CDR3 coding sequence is TGTGCCAGCAGCCTCAGGACAGCAAACTATGGCTACACCTTC.

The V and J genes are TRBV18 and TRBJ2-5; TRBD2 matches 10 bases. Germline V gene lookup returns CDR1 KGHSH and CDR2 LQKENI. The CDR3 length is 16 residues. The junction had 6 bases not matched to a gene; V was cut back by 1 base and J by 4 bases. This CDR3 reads CASSPRRLAGVETQYF. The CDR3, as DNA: TGTGCCAGCTCACCACGACGGCTAGCGGGAGTAGAGACCCAGTACTTC.

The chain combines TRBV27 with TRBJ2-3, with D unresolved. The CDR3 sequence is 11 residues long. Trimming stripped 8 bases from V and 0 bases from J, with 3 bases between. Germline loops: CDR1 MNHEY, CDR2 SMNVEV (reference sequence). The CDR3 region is CASQSTDTQYF. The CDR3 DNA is TGTGCCAGCCAAAGCACAGATACGCAGTATTTT.

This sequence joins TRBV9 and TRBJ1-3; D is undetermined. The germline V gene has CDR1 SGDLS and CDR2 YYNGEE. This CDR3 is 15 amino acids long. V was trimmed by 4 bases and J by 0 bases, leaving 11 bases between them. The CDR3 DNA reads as TGTGCCAGCAGCCTCCGACATGGCTCTGGAAACACCATATATTTT. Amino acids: CASSLRHGSGNTIYF.

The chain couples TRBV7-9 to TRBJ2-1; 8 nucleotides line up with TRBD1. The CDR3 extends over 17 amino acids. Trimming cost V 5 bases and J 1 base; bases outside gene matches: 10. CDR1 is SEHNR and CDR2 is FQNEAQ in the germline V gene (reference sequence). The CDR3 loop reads CASSPSGQGRSYNEQFF. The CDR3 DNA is TGTGCCAGCAGCCCCTCCGGACAGGGAAGGTCCTACAATGAGCAGTTCTTC.

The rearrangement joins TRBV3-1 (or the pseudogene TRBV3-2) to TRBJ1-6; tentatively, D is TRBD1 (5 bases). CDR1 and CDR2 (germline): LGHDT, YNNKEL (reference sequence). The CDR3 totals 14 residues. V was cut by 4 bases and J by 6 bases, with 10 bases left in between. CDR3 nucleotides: TGTGCCAGCAGCCTACGACAGACTAATTCACCCCTCCACTTT. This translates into CASSLRQTNSPLHF.